The 9 T cell receptor beta chains below all came from one sample that was sequenced in a study of cytomegalovirus exposure and HLA in healthy donors. Clones were read by immunoSEQ multiplex PCR, and TCRdb kept only the in-frame ones, dropping some. The sample has some 200,000 clones; 80% to 85% are singletons. Input material: PBMCs. The receptors shown here come from a woman aged 18-29 years in good health and CMV-seropositive.

CDR3 in DNA: TGTGCCAGCAGTTCCGGGGGTGGGTATGGCTACACCTTC. Protein: CASSSGGGYGYTF. The chain uses TRBV25-1 and TRBJ1-2; tentative D call: TRBD1 (5 bases). The CDR3 runs to 13 residues. Germline CDR1 reads MGHDK; CDR2 reads SYGVNS. V lost 5 bases and J lost 5, with 12 bases in between.

Written as DNA, the CDR3 is TGCGCCAGCAGCCAAGACCACAGGGACACTGAAGCTTTCTTT. Its translation: CASSQDHRDTEAFF. The chain employs TRBV4-3 and TRBJ1-1; perhaps TRBD1 as D (6 bases). This CDR3 is built from 14 residues. The germline V and J ends were trimmed by 0 bases and 3 bases, with 8 bases remaining between them. From germline, CDR1 is LGHNA and CDR2 YSLEER.

The chain links TRBV7-3 to TRBJ2-1; possible D gene TRBD1, 6 bases. CDR1 is SGHTA and CDR2 is FQGTGA in the germline V gene. The CDR3 consists of 16 residues. V lost 4 bases and J lost 0, with 13 bases in between. The CDR3 loop reads CASSSRQALSYNEQFF. The DNA for the CDR3 is TGTGCCAGCAGCTCCCGACAGGCTCTCTCCTACAATGAGCAGTTCTTC.

The chain recombines TRBV6-5 with TRBJ2-7, with D unresolved. CDR3 length equals 11 residues. The V and J ends lost 6 bases and 0 bases respectively, with 3 bases between them. Looked up from germline, CDR1 is MNHEY and CDR2 is SVGAGI. The CDR3 nucleotides are TGTGCCAGCAGGAGCTCCTACGAGCAGTACTTC. Its translation is CASRSSYEQYF.

A single count supports this clone. The chain uses TRBV20-1 and TRBJ2-7; D gene unclear. The CDR3 sequence is 10 residues long. CDR1 DFQATT and CDR2 SNEGSKA come from the germline V gene (reference sequence). Trimming stripped 3 bases from V and 4 bases from J, with 4 bases between. CDR3 in amino acids: CSASQYEQYF. CDR3 nucleotide sequence: TGCAGTGCTAGCCAATACGAGCAGTACTTC.

This clone turned up a few times. J is TRBJ1-3 and V is TRBV20-1; D is undetermined. Germline CDR1 reads DFQATT; CDR2 reads SNEGSKA (reference sequence). CDR3 size: 11 residues. V lost 3 bases to trimming and J lost 4 bases, with 4 bases between them. The CDR3 nucleotides read TGCAGTGCTAGCTTCGGAAACACCATATATTTT. Its translation is CSASFGNTIYF.

This sequence joins TRBV4-3 and TRBJ1-4; D might be TRBD1 (5 bases). This CDR3 contains 14 residues. Trimming took off 1 base at V and 7 bases at J, with 10 bases between the two ends. Germline V gives CDR1 LGHNA, CDR2 YSLEER. The CDR3 sequence: CASSQGGGGEKLFF. CDR3 coding DNA: TGCGCCAGCAGCCAAGGGGGGGGAGGTGAAAAACTGTTTTTT.

The chain recombines TRBV11-2 with TRBJ2-5; 15 bases agree with TRBD2. Trimming took 3 bases from V and 3 from J; bases not matched to a gene: 2. The CDR3 has 16 residues. Germline CDR1 is SGHAT and CDR2 is FQNNGV. Here the CDR3 DNA reads TGTGCCAGCAGCTTGGGACTAGCGGGGGGAAAAGAGACCCAGTACTTC. It is translated as CASSLGLAGGKETQYF.

With regard to this clone: The junction departs from the called germline gene at one end, perhaps through a read error. CDR3 sequence: CGGGYGYTF. The CDR3, as DNA: TGCGGGGGGGGCTATGGCTACACCTTC. This rearrangement joins TRBV7-2 to TRBJ1-2; D might be TRBD1 (5 bases). CDR1 SGHTA and CDR2 FQGNSA come from the germline V gene. There are 9 residues in the CDR3. Using reference TRBV7-2 and TRBJ1-2 for the parts outside the CDR3, the full variable domain is GAGVSQSPSNKVTEKGKDVELRCDPISGHTALYWYRQSLGQGLEFLIYFQGNSAPDKSGLPSDRFSAERTGGSVSTLTIQRTQQEDSAVYLCGGGYGYTFGSGTRLTVV.